The 14 T cell receptor beta chains below all came from one sample that was sequenced in a study of a mutant IDH1 vaccine in newly diagnosed glioma. TCRdb's copy holds only in-frame clones and misses some; the assay was immunoSEQ multiplex PCR. This sample has about 69,000 clones, with approximately 86% found just once. Time point noted: baseline, week 1 (first vaccination visit). Treatment of the sample: pre-vaccination baseline after standard-of-care therapy. Sequencing was performed on PBMCs, taken from a glioma patient treated with radiotherapy, temozolomide or both. These receptors came from a man under 40 with glioma.

This clone occurred a few times. The V and J genes are TRBV28 and TRBJ1-5; D not certain. CDR1 is MDHEN and CDR2 is SYDVKM in the germline V gene. V lost 8 bases, J lost 1 base, and 3 bases lay in between. CDR3 length: 11 amino acids. The CDR3: CASRSNQPQHF. CDR3 sequence (DNA): TGTGCCAGCCGCAGCAATCAGCCCCAGCATTTT.

A single count supports this clone. The V gene is TRBV12-2, the J gene TRBJ2-5; the table gives TRBD1 as D, unverified against the DNA. TRBV12-2 is classified as a pseudogene. The CDR3 loop spans 18 amino acids. For the CDR3, the DNA is TGTGCAAGTCGCTTCCCCGGGACAGGGGGCCCTAGACAAGAGACCCAGTACTTC. It encodes CASRFPGTGGPRQETQYF.

This sequence joins TRBV19 and TRBJ2-1, with unresolved D. V was cut by 5 bases and J by 6 bases, with 11 bases left in between. Germline assignment: CDR1 LNHDA and CDR2 SQIVND (reference sequence). The CDR3 loop spans 13 amino acids. The CDR3 loop reads CASSDVMGNEQFF. Here the CDR3 DNA reads TGTGCCAGTAGTGATGTTATGGGCAATGAGCAGTTCTTC. Variable domain in full (rest from reference TRBV19 and TRBJ2-1): DGGITQSPKYLFRKEGQNVTLSCEQNLNHDAMYWYRQDPGQGLRLIYYSQIVNDFQKGDIAEGYSVSREKKESFPLTVTSAQKNPTAFYLCASSDVMGNEQFFGPGTRLTVL.

This sequence joins TRBV13 and TRBJ1-1, with D perhaps TRBD1 (5 bases). Germline loops: CDR1 PRHDT, CDR2 FYEKMQ (reference sequence). With 6 bases removed from V and 5 bases from J, the gap between germline ends came to 19 bases. The CDR3 length is 15 residues. Here the CDR3 DNA reads TGTGCCAGCAGTCATCCGCGGGGGGGGAAGACTGAAGCTTTCTTT. Protein sequence: CASSHPRGGKTEAFF.

As concerns this clone: Other DNA sequences in the sample encode the same CDR3. The chain couples TRBV30 to TRBJ1-1; unclear D gene. V was cut by 5 bases and J by 1 base, with 20 bases left in between. The CDR3 runs 16 residues. In germline, CDR1 is GTSNPN, CDR2 SVGIG (reference sequence). CDR3: CAWVPGGDFGNTEAFF. Written as DNA, the CDR3 is TGTGCCTGGGTCCCGGGAGGTGATTTTGGGAACACTGAAGCTTTCTTT.

V gene TRBV18 combines with J gene TRBJ1-5, with D possibly matching TRBD1 (6 bases). This CDR3 is built from 16 residues. With 1 base removed from V and 2 bases from J, the gap between germline ends came to 12 bases. Germline V gene lookup returns CDR1 KGHSH and CDR2 LQKENI. In nucleotides, the CDR3 is TGTGCCAGCTCACCACAACAGGGAACTGGCAATCAGCCCCAGCATTTT. This gives the protein CASSPQQGTGNQPQHF.

Points on this clone: The junction and the germline gene differ at one end; a read error may be behind it. Additional DNA sequences in this sample encode the identical CDR3. The V and J genes are TRBV7-2 and TRBJ2-5; possibly TRBD1 for D (6 bases). Germline V gene lookup returns CDR1 SGHTA and CDR2 FQGNSA. The CDR3 spans 14 residues. This CDR3 is CASSLVFFQGTQYF. The CDR3 region has the DNA TGTGCCAGCAGCTTAGTTTTCTTTCAGGGGACCCAATACTTC.

This rearrangement joins TRBV15 to TRBJ2-7, with 8 bases that match TRBD1. The CDR3 is 18 residues long. V lost 0 bases and J lost 3; bases outside the gene matches: 13. The germline V gene encodes CDR1 LNHNV and CDR2 YYDKDF (reference sequence). This CDR3 is CATSRDLIGQGDGYEQYF. The CDR3 DNA reads as TGTGCCACCAGCAGAGATCTCATCGGACAGGGAGACGGCTACGAGCAGTACTTC.

This chain connects TRBV30 to TRBJ1-3, with D uncertain. Germline CDR1 and CDR2: GTSNPN and SVGIG (reference sequence). Trimming removed 3 bases from V and 5 bases from J, with 17 bases in between. This CDR3 contains 15 residues. The CDR3 DNA follows: TGTGCCTGGAGGACCCCTTCCCAAGCCCGAAACACCATATATTTT. Protein product: CAWRTPSQARNTIYF.

Concerning this clone: At the DNA level, this CDR3 is encoded by other sequences in the same sample as well. V usage is TRBV6-1 and J usage is TRBJ2-3; D possibly corresponds to TRBD1 (6 bases). CDR3 size: 15 residues. V gave up 3 bases and J gave up 1 base, with 11 bases separating them. In germline, CDR1 is MNHNS, CDR2 SASEGT. CDR3 loop: CASSDTGTGTDTQYF. CDR3 nucleotides: TGTGCCAGCAGTGACACAGGGACGGGCACAGATACGCAGTATTTT.

The V and J genes are TRBV19 and TRBJ2-3; D is unclear. The germline V gene encodes CDR1 LNHDA and CDR2 SQIVND (reference sequence). This CDR3 spans 12 amino acids. The V end was cut by 3 bases, the J end by 4 bases, with 5 bases between. CDR3 residues: CASSIPADTQYF. The DNA for the CDR3 is TGTGCCAGTAGTATTCCGGCAGATACGCAGTATTTT. The full variable domain, with the rest looked up from reference TRBV19 and TRBJ2-3, is DGGITQSPKYLFRKEGQNVTLSCEQNLNHDAMYWYRQDPGQGLRLIYYSQIVNDFQKGDIAEGYSVSREKKESFPLTVTSAQKNPTAFYLCASSIPADTQYFGPGTRLTVL.

The count of this clone is one. This rearrangement joins TRBV9 to TRBJ2-4; D might be TRBD1 (5 bases). Germline CDR1 reads SGDLS; CDR2 reads YYNGEE. Between the trimmed V and J ends, which lost 4 bases and 7 bases, there was a span of 15 bases. The length of the CDR3 is 14 residues. CDR3 nucleotide sequence: TGTGCCAGCAGCACAGGCCCGTCGGCGAACATTCAGTACTTC. Translated: CASSTGPSANIQYF.

CDR3 loop: CASSYREPYNEQFF. CDR3 bases: TGTGCCAGCAGTTACAGGGAACCCTACAATGAGCAGTTCTTC. The chain links TRBV6-5 to TRBJ2-1; no firm D call. The CDR3 covers 14 residues. Trimming took off 2 bases at V and 2 bases at J, with 7 bases between the two ends. Germline values: CDR1 MNHEY, CDR2 SVGAGI.

The gene calls are TRBV30 and TRBJ2-3; D uncertain. CDR1 and CDR2 (germline): GTSNPN, SVGIG (reference sequence). CDR3 length: 16 residues. V shed 4 bases and J shed 0 bases, with 17 bases lying between them. CDR3 sequence: CAWKFGHRLSTDTQYF. The DNA for the CDR3 is TGTGCCTGGAAATTCGGGCACAGACTTAGCACAGATACGCAGTATTTT.